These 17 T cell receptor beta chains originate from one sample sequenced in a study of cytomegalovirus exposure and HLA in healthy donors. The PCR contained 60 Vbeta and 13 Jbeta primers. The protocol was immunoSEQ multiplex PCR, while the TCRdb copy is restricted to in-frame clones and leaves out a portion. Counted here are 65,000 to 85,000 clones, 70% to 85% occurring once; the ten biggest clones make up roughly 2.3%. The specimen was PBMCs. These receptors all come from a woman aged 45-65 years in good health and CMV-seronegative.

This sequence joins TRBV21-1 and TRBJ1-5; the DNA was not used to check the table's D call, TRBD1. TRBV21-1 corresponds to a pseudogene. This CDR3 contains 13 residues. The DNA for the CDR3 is TGTGCCAGCAGCGCACAGGGGAGCCAGCCCCAGCATTTT. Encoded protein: CASSAQGSQPQHF.

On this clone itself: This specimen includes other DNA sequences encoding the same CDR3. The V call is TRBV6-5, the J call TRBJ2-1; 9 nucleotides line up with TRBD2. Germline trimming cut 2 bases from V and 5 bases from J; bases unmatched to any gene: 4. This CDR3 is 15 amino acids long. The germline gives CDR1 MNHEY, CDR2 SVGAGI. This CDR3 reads CASSYAGGPDNEQFF. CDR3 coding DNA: TGTGCCAGCAGTTACGCGGGAGGGCCTGACAATGAGCAGTTCTTC.

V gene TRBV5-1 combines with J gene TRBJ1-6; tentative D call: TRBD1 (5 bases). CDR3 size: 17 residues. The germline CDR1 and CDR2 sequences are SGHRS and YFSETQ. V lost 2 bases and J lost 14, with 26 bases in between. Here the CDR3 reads CASSFGTGNDPYEALHF. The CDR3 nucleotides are TGCGCCAGCAGCTTTGGTACAGGCAACGACCCATACGAGGCCCTCCACTTT.

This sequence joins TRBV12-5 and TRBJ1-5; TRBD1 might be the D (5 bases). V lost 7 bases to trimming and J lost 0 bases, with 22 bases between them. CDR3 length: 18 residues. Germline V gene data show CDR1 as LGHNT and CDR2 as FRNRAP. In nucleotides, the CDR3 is TGTGCTAGTGCCCCAACCGGGGGGGAGGGCCTTAGCAATCAGCCCCAGCATTTT. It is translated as CASAPTGGEGLSNQPQHF.

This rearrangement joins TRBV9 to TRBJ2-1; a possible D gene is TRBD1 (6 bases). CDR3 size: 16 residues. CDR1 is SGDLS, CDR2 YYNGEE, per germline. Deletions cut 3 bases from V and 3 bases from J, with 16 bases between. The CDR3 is CASSGRGRGLYNEQFF. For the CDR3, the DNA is TGTGCCAGCAGCGGACGCGGCAGGGGCCTCTACAATGAGCAGTTCTTC.

The DNA for the CDR3 is TGTGCCAGCAGCGACGTGGACAGGGGTGACACTGAAGCTTTCTTT. Protein sequence: CASSDVDRGDTEAFF. V and J are TRBV25-1 and TRBJ1-1; TRBD1 matches 9 bases. Germline loops: CDR1 MGHDK, CDR2 SYGVNS. V lost 6 bases and J lost 3; bases outside the gene matches: 8. This CDR3 is built from 15 residues.

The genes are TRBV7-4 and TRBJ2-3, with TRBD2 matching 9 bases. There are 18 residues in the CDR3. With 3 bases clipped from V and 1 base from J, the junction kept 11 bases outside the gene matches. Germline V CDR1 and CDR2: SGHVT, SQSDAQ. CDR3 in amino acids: CASSLPQAGGPRTDTQYF. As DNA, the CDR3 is TGTGCCAGCAGCTTGCCACAAGCGGGAGGACCCCGCACAGATACGCAGTATTTT. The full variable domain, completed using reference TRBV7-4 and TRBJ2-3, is GAGVSQSPRYKVAKRGRDVALRCDSISGHVTLYWYRQTLGQGSEVLTYSQSDAQRDKSGRPSGRFSAERPERSVSTLKIQRTEQGDSAVYLCASSLPQAGGPRTDTQYFGPGTRLTVL.

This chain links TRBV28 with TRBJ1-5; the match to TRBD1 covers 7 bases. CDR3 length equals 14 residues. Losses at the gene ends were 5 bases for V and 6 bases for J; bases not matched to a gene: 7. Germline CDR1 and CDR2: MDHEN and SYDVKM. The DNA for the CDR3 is TGTGCCAGCAGTAAATACAGGGGTGGTCAGCCCCAGCATTTT. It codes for CASSKYRGGQPQHF.

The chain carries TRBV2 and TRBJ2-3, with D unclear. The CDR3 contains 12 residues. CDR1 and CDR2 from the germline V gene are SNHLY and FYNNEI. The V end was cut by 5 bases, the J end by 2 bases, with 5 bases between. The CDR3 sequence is CASSPFTDTQYF. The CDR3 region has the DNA TGTGCCAGCAGTCCCTTCACAGATACGCAGTATTTT. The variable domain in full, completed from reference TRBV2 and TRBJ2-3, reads EPEVTQTPSHQVTQMGQEVILRCVPISNHLYFYWYRQILGQKVEFLVSFYNNEISEKSEIFDDQFSVERPDGSNFTLKIRSTKLEDSAMYFCASSPFTDTQYFGPGTRLTVL.

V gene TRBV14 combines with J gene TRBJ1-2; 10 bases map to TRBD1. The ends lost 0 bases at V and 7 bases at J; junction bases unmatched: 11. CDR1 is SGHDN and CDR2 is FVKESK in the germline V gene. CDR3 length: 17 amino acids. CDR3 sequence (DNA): TGTGCCAGCAGCCAAGAGCCGGGACAGGGGTTGAAGGGTGGCTACACCTTC. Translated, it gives CASSQEPGQGLKGGYTF. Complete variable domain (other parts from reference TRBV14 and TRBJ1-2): EAGVTQFPSHSVIEKGQTVTLRCDPISGHDNLYWYRRVMGKEIKFLLHFVKESKQDESGMPNNRFLAERTGGTYSTLKVQPAELEDSGVYFCASSQEPGQGLKGGYTFGSGTRLTVV.

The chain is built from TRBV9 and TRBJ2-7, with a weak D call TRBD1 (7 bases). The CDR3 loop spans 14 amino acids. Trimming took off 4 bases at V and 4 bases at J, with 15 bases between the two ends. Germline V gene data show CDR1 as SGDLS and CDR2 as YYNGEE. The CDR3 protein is CASSPRDSPYEQYF. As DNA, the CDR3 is TGTGCCAGCAGCCCGCGGGACAGCCCATACGAGCAGTACTTC.

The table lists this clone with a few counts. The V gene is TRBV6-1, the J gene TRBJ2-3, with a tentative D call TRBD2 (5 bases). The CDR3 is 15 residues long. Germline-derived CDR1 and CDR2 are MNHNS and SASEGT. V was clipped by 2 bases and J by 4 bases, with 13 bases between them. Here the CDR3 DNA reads TGTGCCAGCAGTGAACGAGGACTCCGTGCAGATACGCAGTATTTT. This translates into CASSERGLRADTQYF.

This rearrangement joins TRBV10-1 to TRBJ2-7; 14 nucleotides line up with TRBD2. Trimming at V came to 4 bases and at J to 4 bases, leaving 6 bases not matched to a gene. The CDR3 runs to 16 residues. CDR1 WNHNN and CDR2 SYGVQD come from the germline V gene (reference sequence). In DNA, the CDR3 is TGCGCCAGCAGTGGCTCGGGGACTAGCGGGAGTTACGAGCAGTACTTC. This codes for CASSGSGTSGSYEQYF.

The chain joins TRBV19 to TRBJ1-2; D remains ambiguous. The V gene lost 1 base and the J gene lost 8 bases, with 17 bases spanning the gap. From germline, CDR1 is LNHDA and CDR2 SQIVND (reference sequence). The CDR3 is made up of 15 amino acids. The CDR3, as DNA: TGTGCCAGTAGTATAGCAAGGGCAGGACTACAGGGCTACACCTTC. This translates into CASSIARAGLQGYTF.

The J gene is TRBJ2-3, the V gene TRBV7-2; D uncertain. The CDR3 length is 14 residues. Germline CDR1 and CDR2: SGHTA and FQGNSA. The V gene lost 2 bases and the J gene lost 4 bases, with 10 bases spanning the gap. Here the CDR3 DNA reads TGTGCCAGCAGCTTATTATATGGCTCAGATACGCAGTATTTT. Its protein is CASSLLYGSDTQYF. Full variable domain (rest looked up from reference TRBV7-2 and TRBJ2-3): GAGVSQSPSNKVTEKGKDVELRCDPISGHTALYWYRQSLGQGLEFLIYFQGNSAPDKSGLPSDRFSAERTGGSVSTLTIQRTQQEDSAVYLCASSLLYGSDTQYFGPGTRLTVL.

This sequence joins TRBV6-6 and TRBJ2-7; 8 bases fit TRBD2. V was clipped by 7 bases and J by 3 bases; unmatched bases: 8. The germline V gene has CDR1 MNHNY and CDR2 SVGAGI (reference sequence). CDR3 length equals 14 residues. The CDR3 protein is CASKVGGAIYEQYF. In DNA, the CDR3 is TGTGCCAGCAAGGTCGGGGGGGCGATCTACGAGCAGTACTTC.

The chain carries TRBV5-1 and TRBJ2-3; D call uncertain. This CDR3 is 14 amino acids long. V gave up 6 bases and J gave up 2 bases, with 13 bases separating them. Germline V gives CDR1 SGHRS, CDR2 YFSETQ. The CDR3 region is CASTQKSLTDTQYF. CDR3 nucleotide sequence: TGCGCCAGCACCCAGAAGTCTCTCACAGATACGCAGTATTTT.